Shown below are 17 T cell receptor beta chains from a single sample sequenced in a study of vaccination and CD4 T cells after COVID-19. As to treatment: approximately 10-day PBMC culture with coronavirus spike peptide pools or control peptides (ViraFEST assay). The antigens these receptors bind are not known. The Oncomine TCR Beta short-read assay was applied to DNA of cultured CD4+ T cells. TCRdb called the PCR reads again in MiXCR, with one record for every CDR3 protein. This table holds about 14,000 distinct CDR3 sequences, about 60% found once. The sample was CD4+ T cells from blood, cultured in vitro. These receptors all come from a human donor who had recovered from COVID-19.

This clonotype was observed a handful of times. The V call is TRBV4-2, the J call TRBJ1-2; unclear D gene. The CDR3 runs to 15 residues. The germline V gene has CDR1 LGHNA and CDR2 YNFKEQ. The V end was cut by 0 bases, the J end by 5 bases, with 13 bases between. CDR3 residues: CASSQDPGREYGYTF. The CDR3 DNA reads TGTGCCAGCAGCCAAGATCCCGGACGGGAATATGGCTACACCTTC.

This clonotype was recorded only once. The chain combines TRBV6-1 with TRBJ1-1; D gene uncertain. Trimming took off 6 bases at V and 4 bases at J, with 12 bases between the two ends. Per the germline V gene, CDR1 is MNHNS and CDR2 is SASEGT. CDR3 size: 13 residues. Here the CDR3 reads CASRAPSSTEAFF. CDR3 coding DNA: TGTGCCAGCAGGGCTCCGAGCTCCACTGAAGCTTTCTTT.

The chain couples TRBV7-8 to TRBJ2-3; TRBD2 matches 9 bases. The germline gives CDR1 SGHVS, CDR2 FQNEAQ. CDR3 length: 20 residues. Unmatched junction bases numbered 15, after V lost 2 bases and J lost 0 bases. In nucleotides, the CDR3 is TGTGCCAGCAGCTTACTCGGGCGGCTAGCGGGGAGGGTTAGCACAGATACGCAGTATTTT. Amino acids: CASSLLGRLAGRVSTDTQYF.

This clonotype was counted only a few times. This rearrangement joins TRBV20-1 to TRBJ2-7; TRBD2 matches at 10 bases. Germline-derived CDR1 and CDR2 are DFQATT and SNEGSKA (reference sequence). This CDR3 has 15 residues. Germline trimming cut 3 bases from V and 3 bases from J; bases unmatched to any gene: 8. The CDR3 DNA follows: TGCAGTGCTAGTTTGCCTAGCGGGAGTCGCTACGAGCAGTACTTC. This translates into CSASLPSGSRYEQYF.

This clonotype was observed once. V and J are TRBV7-9 and TRBJ1-2; D unresolved. Germline assignment: CDR1 SEHNR and CDR2 FQNEAQ (reference sequence). The CDR3 spans 11 residues. Trimming shortened V by 1 base and J by 6 bases, and 3 bases separated the two germline ends. This CDR3 is CASSLGDGYTF. CDR3 in DNA: TGTGCCAGCAGCTTAGGGGATGGCTACACCTTC.

V usage is TRBV6-2 or TRBV6-3 and J usage is TRBJ2-7; 9 bases are a match to TRBD1. The ends lost 4 bases at V and 5 bases at J; junction bases unmatched: 15. The CDR3 consists of 17 residues. Looked up from germline, CDR1 is MNHEY and CDR2 is SVGEGT. The CDR3 DNA reads as TGTGCCAGCAGTTCGTGGCCGGGACAGGGTTTTACCCACGAGCAGTACTTC. Translating gives CASSSWPGQGFTHEQYF.

This chain uses TRBV2 with TRBJ2-3, with 7 positions matching TRBD1. The CDR3 extends over 17 amino acids. The germline V gene encodes CDR1 SNHLY and CDR2 FYNNEI. V gave up 2 bases and J gave up 6 bases; unmatched junction bases: 14. CDR3 sequence: CASSESELIQGLDTQYF. CDR3 nucleotide sequence: TGTGCCAGCAGTGAATCAGAACTTATACAGGGGTTGGATACGCAGTATTTT. Combining the CDR3 with reference TRBV2 and TRBJ2-3 gives the whole variable domain EPEVTQTPSHQVTQMGQEVILRCVPISNHLYFYWYRQILGQKVEFLVSFYNNEISEKSEIFDDQFSVERPDGSNFTLKIRSTKLEDSAMYFCASSESELIQGLDTQYFGPGTRLTVL.

This clonotype occurred a few times. This chain links TRBV11-3 with TRBJ2-7; possibly TRBD1 or TRBD2 for D (5 bases each). The CDR3 extends over 15 amino acids. Trimming pared 1 base from V and 0 bases from J, leaving 10 bases between. CDR1 and CDR2 from the germline V gene are SGHNT and YENEEA. The CDR3 DNA sequence: TGTGCCAGCAGCTTAGGGGCAGGGAGCTCCTACGAGCAGTACTTC. Amino acid sequence: CASSLGAGSSYEQYF.

This clonotype occurred once. V is TRBV7-9 and J is TRBJ2-1, with 8 bases lining up with TRBD1. The CDR3 spans 15 residues. Germline V gene lookup returns CDR1 SEHNR and CDR2 FQNEAQ (reference sequence). V lost 4 bases and J lost 5; bases outside the gene matches: 7. In nucleotides, the CDR3 is TGTGCCAGCAGCTCAGGGACAGGTCATAACAATGAGCAGTTCTTC. It specifies CASSSGTGHNNEQFF.

This clonotype was picked up a small number of times. The chain links TRBV28 to TRBJ2-5; 9 positions match TRBD1. The germline CDR1 and CDR2 sequences are MDHEN and SYDVKM. J gave up 5 bases and V 3 bases, and 10 bases lay outside the gene matches. The CDR3 is 16 amino acids. For the CDR3, the DNA is TGTGCCAGCAGTTTTGGGGGACAGGGCGGGGTCGAGACCCAGTACTTC. This encodes CASSFGGQGGVETQYF.

The chain couples TRBV27 to TRBJ1-5, with D possibly being TRBD1 (6 bases). CDR3 size: 14 residues. CDR1 is MNHEY, CDR2 SMNVEV, per germline (reference sequence). V dropped 5 bases and J dropped 7 bases, with 15 bases sitting between them. The CDR3 DNA reads TGTGCCAGCAGTCAAACAGGGTTCTGGCAGCCCCAGCATTTT. Amino acid sequence: CASSQTGFWQPQHF.

The rearrangement joins TRBV30 to TRBJ2-7; 7 nucleotides align to TRBD1. The CDR3 loop spans 17 amino acids. The V segment lost 5 bases and the J segment 2 bases; nucleotides outside the gene matches: 18. Germline V gene data show CDR1 as GTSNPN and CDR2 as SVGIG (reference sequence). CDR3: CAWVFETGIHSPYEQYF. CDR3 nucleotides: TGTGCCTGGGTTTTTGAGACAGGGATTCACAGCCCCTACGAGCAGTACTTC.

This chain uses TRBV5-4 with TRBJ2-5, with D perhaps TRBD1 (6 bases). This CDR3 comprises 14 residues. Trimming removed 2 bases at V and 0 bases at J, with 8 bases between. Germline loops: CDR1 SGHNT, CDR2 YYREEE (reference sequence). The CDR3 DNA is TGTGCCAGCAGCTTTTCAGGGGACCAAGAGACCCAGTACTTC. The encoded protein is CASSFSGDQETQYF.

V usage is TRBV11-1 and J usage is TRBJ2-3, with D uncertain. CDR1 and CDR2 (germline): SGHAT, FQDESV (reference sequence). Trimming took off 2 bases at V and 2 bases at J, with 14 bases between the two ends. The CDR3 sequence is 16 residues long. The CDR3 DNA reads TGTGCCAGCAGCTTAACCGGGTCAGGCGCCACAGATACGCAGTATTTT. Protein: CASSLTGSGATDTQYF.

This clonotype was counted a single time. CDR3 nucleotides: TGTGCCAGCAGCCAAGTTAGCGGGATCGGGAAGACCCAGTACTTC. It yields the protein CASSQVSGIGKTQYF. V and J are TRBV3-1 and TRBJ2-5, with 8 nucleotides matching TRBD2. This CDR3 contains 15 residues. The V and J ends lost 1 base and 6 bases, in that order; junction bases with no gene match: 7. CDR1 is LGHDT and CDR2 is YNNKEL in the germline V gene (reference sequence).

This clonotype was counted between two and nine times. The CDR3 loop reads CASSLRSGGETQYF. CDR3 sequence (DNA): TGTGCCAGCAGCTTAAGGTCTGGGGGGGAGACCCAGTACTTC. The genes are TRBV7-3 and TRBJ2-5; weak D call: TRBD2 (6 bases). The CDR3 extends over 14 amino acids. CDR1 is SGHTA and CDR2 is FQGTGA in the germline V gene. The germline V and J ends were trimmed by 1 base and 5 bases, with 11 bases remaining between them.

In DNA, the CDR3 is TGTGCCACCAAAAGGGACAGTTTTTCACCCCTCCACTTT. It encodes CATKRDSFSPLHF. This chain uses TRBV6-1 with TRBJ1-6; 7 bases line up with TRBD1. Germline V gene lookup returns CDR1 MNHNS and CDR2 SASEGT. The trim removed 10 bases at V and 9 bases at J, leaving 9 bases unmatched. The CDR3 loop spans 13 amino acids.